The clone carrying this T cell receptor (beta chain) was seen a few times. The V segment lost 6 bases and the J segment 7 bases; nucleotides outside the gene matches: 8. The CDR3 has 15 residues. The sample originates from a study of blood T cells in healthy people across ages. A second about 6 to 12 cycle PCR used barcoded and J-beta primers. One entry per CDR3 protein results from TCRdb running MiXCR on the 5' RACE reads. Of 750,000 to 950,000 distinct CDR3 sequences detected, under 30% appear once; the ten largest clones hold under 3%. This sample also belongs to another study, concerning T cells of mothers and their children. That paper notes: Every mother supplied over 9.5 million TCR beta CDR3 reads and every child a few million.

What was sequenced was blood. The rearrangement links TRBV12-3 or TRBV12-4 to TRBJ1-4, with 10 bases matching TRBD1. This receptor was taken from a boy between 10 and 17 years old in good health. For the CDR3, the DNA is TGTGCCAGCAGCCTACGGACAGGGGGAGTTGAAAAACTGTTTTTT. Protein sequence: CASSLRTGGVEKLFF.